These T cell receptor beta chains were read from a single sample in a study of blood T cells in healthy people across ages. TCRdb recomputed calls from the 5' RACE reads with MiXCR, one row per CDR3 protein. The top ten clones hold about 30% of a sample with 730,000 or so distinct CDR3 sequences, 40% to 45% of them seen once. The material sequenced was blood. The source of these receptors is a man older than 75 in good health. Both conserved end residues are part of each CDR3. D genes are given only for firm matches. The size entry is marked missing in some rows and otherwise reads once, few, many or a size class.

j_gene: TRBJ2-5
d_gene: .
v_gene: TRBV20-1
abundance: many
CDR3aa: CSAGTRKETQYF
CDR3nt: TGCAGTGCAGGAACCAGAAAAGAGACCCAGTACTTC

j_gene: TRBJ2-3
d_gene: TRBD2
v_gene: TRBV6-6
abundance: .
CDR3aa: CASSYSAGGGTDAQYF
CDR3nt: TGTGCCAGCAGTTACTCGGCGGGAGGGGGCACAGATGCGCAGTATTTT

j_gene: TRBJ2-6
d_gene: .
v_gene: TRBV30
abundance: .
CDR3aa: CAWAGDSGANVLTF
CDR3nt: TGTGCCTGGGCTGGGGACTCTGGGGCCAACGTCCTGACTTTC

j_gene: TRBJ2-2
d_gene: TRBD2
v_gene: TRBV12-3/TRBV12-4
abundance: .
CDR3aa: CASKMTGGLGGELFF
CDR3nt: TGTGCCAGCAAAATGACGGGGGGGCTAGGCGGGGAGCTGTTTTTT

j_gene: TRBJ2-3
d_gene: TRBD1
v_gene: TRBV24-1
abundance: .
CDR3aa: CATSDTGTGGLLKTDTLYF
CDR3nt: TGTGCCACCAGTGATACCGGGACAGGGGGTCTGTTAAAAACAGATACGCTGTATTTT

j_gene: TRBJ2-5
d_gene: TRBD2
v_gene: TRBV19
abundance: once
CDR3aa: CASSKASGRVQETQYF
CDR3nt: TGTGCCAGTAGTAAAGCTAGCGGGAGGGTACAAGAGACCCAGTACTTC

j_gene: TRBJ2-1
d_gene: TRBD2
v_gene: TRBV9
abundance: few
CDR3aa: CASSVVGGTSGGEQFF
CDR3nt: TGTGCCAGCAGCGTAGTTGGTGGGACTAGCGGGGGTGAGCAGTTCTTC

j_gene: TRBJ2-3
d_gene: TRBD2
v_gene: TRBV5-1
abundance: many
CDR3aa: CASTSGGAVGAQYF
CDR3nt: TGCGCCAGCACAAGCGGGGGGGCTGTTGGTGCGCAGTATTTT

j_gene: TRBJ2-7
d_gene: TRBD2
v_gene: TRBV6-5
abundance: few
CDR3aa: CASSYSASGGNEQYF
CDR3nt: TGTGCCAGCAGTTACTCGGCTAGCGGGGGGAACGAGCAGTACTTC

j_gene: TRBJ1-5
d_gene: .
v_gene: TRBV20-1
abundance: .
CDR3aa: CSARDTGYSNQPQHF
CDR3nt: TGCAGTGCTAGAGATACAGGGTATAGCAATCAGCCCCAGCATTTT

j_gene: TRBJ2-1
d_gene: .
v_gene: TRBV6-5
abundance: .
CDR3aa: CASTTLGGTSYNEQFF
CDR3nt: TGTGCCAGCACTACTCTTGGGGGGACCTCCTACAATGAGCAGTTCTTC

j_gene: TRBJ2-3
d_gene: .
v_gene: TRBV28
abundance: .
CDR3aa: CASYPSVGGADTQYF
CDR3nt: TGTGCCAGCTACCCTAGTGTCGGCGGAGCAGATACGCAGTATTTT

j_gene: TRBJ1-1
d_gene: TRBD1
v_gene: TRBV6-2/TRBV6-3
abundance: once
CDR3aa: CASSYVTGAVGSTEAFF
CDR3nt: TGTGCCAGCAGTTACGTGACAGGGGCCGTTGGAAGCACTGAAGCTTTCTTT

j_gene: TRBJ2-1
d_gene: TRBD2
v_gene: TRBV6-2/TRBV6-3
abundance: few
CDR3aa: CASSYRGGNAGWENEQFF
CDR3nt: TGTGCCAGCAGTTACCGGGGGGGAAACGCGGGATGGGAGAATGAGCAGTTCTTC

j_gene: TRBJ1-2
d_gene: .
v_gene: TRBV11-2
abundance: .
CDR3aa: CASSPLRSTGLVGGYTF
CDR3nt: TGTGCCAGCAGCCCCCTAAGATCGACAGGTCTGGTGGGGGGCTACACCTTC

j_gene: TRBJ1-1
d_gene: .
v_gene: TRBV6-2/TRBV6-3
abundance: .
CDR3aa: CASRTGSGVIAFF
CDR3nt: TGTGCCAGCAGGACAGGTTCCGGAGTCATTGCTTTCTTT

j_gene: TRBJ1-2
d_gene: .
v_gene: TRBV6-2/TRBV6-3
abundance: .
CDR3aa: CAGSSLDGMIYGYTF
CDR3nt: TGTGCCGGCAGCTCCCTGGACGGAATGATCTATGGCTACACCTTC

j_gene: TRBJ1-6
d_gene: .
v_gene: TRBV10-1
abundance: .
CDR3aa: CASSEQGNSPLHF
CDR3nt: TGCGCCAGCAGTGAACAGGGTAATTCACCCCTCCACTTT

j_gene: TRBJ2-5
d_gene: TRBD2
v_gene: TRBV4-2
abundance: once
CDR3aa: CASSQDGASGGKETQYF
CDR3nt: TGTGCCAGCAGCCAAGATGGGGCTAGCGGAGGTAAAGAGACCCAGTACTTC

j_gene: TRBJ2-3
d_gene: .
v_gene: TRBV11-3
abundance: .
CDR3aa: CASSLDLNTDTQYF
CDR3nt: TGTGCCAGCAGCTTAGATCTTAACACAGATACGCAGTATTTT

j_gene: TRBJ2-1
d_gene: TRBD2
v_gene: TRBV7-8
abundance: .
CDR3aa: CAGSFRPSGGYNEQFF
CDR3nt: TGTGCCGGCAGCTTCAGGCCTAGCGGGGGATACAATGAGCAGTTCTTC

j_gene: TRBJ2-5
d_gene: TRBD2
v_gene: TRBV6-2/TRBV6-3
abundance: few
CDR3aa: CASCWGGGKETQYF
CDR3nt: TGTGCCAGCTGTTGGGGCGGGGGAAAAGAGACCCAGTACTTC

j_gene: TRBJ2-7
d_gene: TRBD1
v_gene: TRBV29-1
abundance: many
CDR3aa: CSVEDDRTGYYEQYF
CDR3nt: TGCAGCGTTGAAGATGATCGGACAGGGTACTACGAGCAGTACTTC